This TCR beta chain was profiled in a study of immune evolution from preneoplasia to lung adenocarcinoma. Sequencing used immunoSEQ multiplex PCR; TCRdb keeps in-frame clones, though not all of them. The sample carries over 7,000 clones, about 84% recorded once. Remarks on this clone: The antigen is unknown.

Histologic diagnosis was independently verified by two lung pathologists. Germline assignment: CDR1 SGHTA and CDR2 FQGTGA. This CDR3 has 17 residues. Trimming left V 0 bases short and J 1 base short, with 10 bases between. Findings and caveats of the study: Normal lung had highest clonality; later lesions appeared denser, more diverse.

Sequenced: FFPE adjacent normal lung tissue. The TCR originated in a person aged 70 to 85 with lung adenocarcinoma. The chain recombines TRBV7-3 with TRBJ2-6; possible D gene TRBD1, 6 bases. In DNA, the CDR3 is TGTGCCAGCAGCTTAACCGGGACAATGTCTGGGGCCAACGTCCTGACTTTC. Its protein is CASSLTGTMSGANVLTF.